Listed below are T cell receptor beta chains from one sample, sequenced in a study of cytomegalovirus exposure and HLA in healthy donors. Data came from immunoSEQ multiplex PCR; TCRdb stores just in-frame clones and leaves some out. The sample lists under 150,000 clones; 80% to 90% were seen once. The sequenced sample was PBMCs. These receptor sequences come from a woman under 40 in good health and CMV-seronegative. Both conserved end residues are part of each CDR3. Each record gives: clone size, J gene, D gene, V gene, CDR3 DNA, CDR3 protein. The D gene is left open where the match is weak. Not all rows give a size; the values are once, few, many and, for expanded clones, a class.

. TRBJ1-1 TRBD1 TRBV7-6 TGTGCCAGCAGCTTAGACAGGGGAGCTGAAGCTTTCTTT CASSLDRGAEAFF
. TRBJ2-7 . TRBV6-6 TGTGCCAGCAGTTACGGGGCAGAACCCTTTTACGAGCAGTACTTC CASSYGAEPFYEQYF
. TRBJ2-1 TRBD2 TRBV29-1 TGCAGCGTTGGAGGTAGCGGGGGGGCATGGCAGTTCTTC CSVGGSGGAWQFF
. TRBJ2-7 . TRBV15 TGTGCCACCAGCAGAGATAAGGGAGATCTACAGCAGTACTTC CATSRDKGDLQQYF
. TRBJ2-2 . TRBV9 TGTGCCAGCAGCCCCAGTTCGCGGTCCACCGGGGAGCTGTTTTTT CASSPSSRSTGELFF
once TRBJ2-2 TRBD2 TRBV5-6 TGTGCCAGCAGCCTAGGGACTATTACGGCCGGGGAGCTGTTTTTT CASSLGTITAGELFF
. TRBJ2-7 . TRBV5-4 TGTGCCAGCAGCCTAGACCTCACCTCGGCTGGGCAGTACTTC CASSLDLTSAGQYF
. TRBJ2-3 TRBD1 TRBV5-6 TGTGCCAGCAGAGAACCGGGACAGCCCACAGATACGCAGTATTTT CASREPGQPTDTQYF
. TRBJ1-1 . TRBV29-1 TGCAGCGTTGCTGAACTGACAGCTGAAGCTTTCTTT CSVAELTAEAFF
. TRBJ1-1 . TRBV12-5 TGTGCTAGCTCGACTGGAGGTTGGGACACTGAAGCTTTCTTT CASSTGGWDTEAFF
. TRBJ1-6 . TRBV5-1 TGCGCCAGCAGCTCCGACAGACCCTATAATTCACCCCTCCACTTT CASSSDRPYNSPLHF
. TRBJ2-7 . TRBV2 TGTGCCAGCAGTGAACCCTTAAACTACGAGCAGTACTTC CASSEPLNYEQYF
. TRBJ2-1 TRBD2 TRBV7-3 TGTGCCAGCAGCTCCGGACTAGCGGCTTCCTACAATGAGCAGTTCTTC CASSSGLAASYNEQFF
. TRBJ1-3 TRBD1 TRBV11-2 TGTGCCAGCAGCCACAGGGGCCCTGGAAACACCATATATTTT CASSHRGPGNTIYF
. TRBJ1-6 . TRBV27 TGTGCCAGCAACTCGGGGAGCTCCTATAATTCACCCCTCCACTTT CASNSGSSYNSPLHF
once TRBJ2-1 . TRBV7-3 TGTGCCAGCAGCTTAAGGGGAGTGGATGAGCAGTTCTTC CASSLRGVDEQFF
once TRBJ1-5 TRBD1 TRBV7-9 TGTGCCAGCAGCCCTGGGGACAGTGCCAATCAGCCCCAGCATTTT CASSPGDSANQPQHF
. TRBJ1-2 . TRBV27 TGTGCCAGCAGGGGGCAGGGTGGCTATGGCTACACCTTC CASRGQGGYGYTF
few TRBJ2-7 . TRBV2 TGTGCCAGCAGTGGGTCCCAGGGGTTATGGGAGCAGTACTTC CASSGSQGLWEQYF
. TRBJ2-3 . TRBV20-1 TGCAGTGCTAGAGCAGCGGGGCAGTATTTT CSARAAGQYF
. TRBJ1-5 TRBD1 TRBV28 TGTGCCAGCACCTCCACCCTGGGACAGGAGCCCCAGCATTTT CASTSTLGQEPQHF